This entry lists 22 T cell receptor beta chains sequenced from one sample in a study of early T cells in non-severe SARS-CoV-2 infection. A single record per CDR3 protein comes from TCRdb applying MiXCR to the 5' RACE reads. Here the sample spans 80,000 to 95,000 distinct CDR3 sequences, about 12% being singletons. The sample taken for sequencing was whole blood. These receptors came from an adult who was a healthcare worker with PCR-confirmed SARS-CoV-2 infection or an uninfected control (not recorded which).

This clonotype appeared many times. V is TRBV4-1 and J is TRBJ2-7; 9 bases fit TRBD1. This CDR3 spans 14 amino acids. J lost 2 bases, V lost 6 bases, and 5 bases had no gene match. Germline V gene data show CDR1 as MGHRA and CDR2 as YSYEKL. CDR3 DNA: TGCGCCAGCAGACCGGGACAGGGAGCCTACGAGCAGTACTTC. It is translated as CASRPGQGAYEQYF.

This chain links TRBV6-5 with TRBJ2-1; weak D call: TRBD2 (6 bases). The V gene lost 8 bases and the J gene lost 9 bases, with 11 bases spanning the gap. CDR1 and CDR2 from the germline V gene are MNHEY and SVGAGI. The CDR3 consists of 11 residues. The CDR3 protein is CASSGVGEQFF. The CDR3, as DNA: TGTGCCAGCTCGGGGGTCGGTGAGCAGTTCTTC.

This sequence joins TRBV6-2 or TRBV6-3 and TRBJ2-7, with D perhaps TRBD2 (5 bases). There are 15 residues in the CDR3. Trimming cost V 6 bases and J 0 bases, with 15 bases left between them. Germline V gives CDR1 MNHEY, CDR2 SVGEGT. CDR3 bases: TGTGCCAGCAGCACCCCCGCGGGCGGCTCCTACGAGCAGTACTTC. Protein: CASSTPAGGSYEQYF.

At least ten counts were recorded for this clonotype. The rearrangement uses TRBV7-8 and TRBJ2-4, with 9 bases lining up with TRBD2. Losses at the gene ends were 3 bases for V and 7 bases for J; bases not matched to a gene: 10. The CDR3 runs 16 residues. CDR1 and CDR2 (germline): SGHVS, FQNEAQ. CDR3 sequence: CASSLAGLAGSNIQYF. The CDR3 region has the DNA TGTGCCAGCAGCTTGGCGGGACTAGCCGGGAGCAACATTCAGTACTTC.

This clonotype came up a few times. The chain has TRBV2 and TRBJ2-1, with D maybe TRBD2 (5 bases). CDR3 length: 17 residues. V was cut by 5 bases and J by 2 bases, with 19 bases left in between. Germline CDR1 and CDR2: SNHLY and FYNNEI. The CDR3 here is CASSRGSPLSTYNEQFF. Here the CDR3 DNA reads TGTGCCAGCAGTCGGGGTTCCCCGCTCTCGACCTACAATGAGCAGTTCTTC.

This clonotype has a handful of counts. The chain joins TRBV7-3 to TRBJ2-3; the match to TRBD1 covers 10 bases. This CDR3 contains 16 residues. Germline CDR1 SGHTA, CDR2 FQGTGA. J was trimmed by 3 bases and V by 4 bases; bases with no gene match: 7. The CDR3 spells CASSSRDRGRTDTQYF. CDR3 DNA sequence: TGTGCCAGCAGCTCCCGGGACAGGGGACGTACAGATACGCAGTATTTT.

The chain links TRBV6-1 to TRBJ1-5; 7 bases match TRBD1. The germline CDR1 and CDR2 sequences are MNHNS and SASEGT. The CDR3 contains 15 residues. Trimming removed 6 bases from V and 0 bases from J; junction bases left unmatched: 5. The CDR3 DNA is TGTGCCAGCAGGGTGGGACAGTATAGCAATCAGCCCCAGCATTTT. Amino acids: CASRVGQYSNQPQHF.

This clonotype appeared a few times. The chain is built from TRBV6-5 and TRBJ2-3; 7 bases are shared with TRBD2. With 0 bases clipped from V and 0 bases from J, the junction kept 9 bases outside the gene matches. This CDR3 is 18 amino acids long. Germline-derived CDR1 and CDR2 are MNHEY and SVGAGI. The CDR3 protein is CASSYSPPLRESTDTQYF. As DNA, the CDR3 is TGTGCCAGCAGTTACTCCCCCCCCTTGCGGGAGAGCACAGATACGCAGTATTTT.

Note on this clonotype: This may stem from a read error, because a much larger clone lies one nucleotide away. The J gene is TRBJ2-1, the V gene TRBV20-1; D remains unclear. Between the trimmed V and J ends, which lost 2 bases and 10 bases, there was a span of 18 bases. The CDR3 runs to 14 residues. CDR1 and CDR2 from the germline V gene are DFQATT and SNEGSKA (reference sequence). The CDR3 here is CSARPITWGGEQFF. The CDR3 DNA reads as TGCAGTGCTAGACCGATCACATGGGGTGGAGAGCAGTTCTTC.

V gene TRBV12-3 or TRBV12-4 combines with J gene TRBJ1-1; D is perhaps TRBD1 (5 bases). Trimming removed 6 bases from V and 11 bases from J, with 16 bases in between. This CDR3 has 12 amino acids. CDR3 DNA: TGTGCCAGCAGACCCGGGACGGTTCATGCTTTCTTT. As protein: CASRPGTVHAFF.

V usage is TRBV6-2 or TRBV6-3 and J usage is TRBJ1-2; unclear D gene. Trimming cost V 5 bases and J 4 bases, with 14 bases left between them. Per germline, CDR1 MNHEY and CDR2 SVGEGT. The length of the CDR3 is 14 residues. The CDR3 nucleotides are TGTGCCAGCAGTCTCCTTGGCCCCTTCTATGGCTACACCTTC. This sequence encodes CASSLLGPFYGYTF.

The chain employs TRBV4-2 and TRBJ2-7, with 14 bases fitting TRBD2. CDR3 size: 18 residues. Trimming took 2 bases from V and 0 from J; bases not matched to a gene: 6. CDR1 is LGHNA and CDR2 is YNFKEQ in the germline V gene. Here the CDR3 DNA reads TGTGCCAGCAGCCAACTTCCCGGGACTAGCGGGAGCTCCTACGAGCAGTACTTC. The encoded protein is CASSQLPGTSGSSYEQYF.

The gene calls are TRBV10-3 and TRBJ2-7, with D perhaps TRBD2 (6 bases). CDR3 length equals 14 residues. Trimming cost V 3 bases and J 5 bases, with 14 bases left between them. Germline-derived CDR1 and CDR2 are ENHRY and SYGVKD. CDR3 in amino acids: CAISDRAGGDEQYF. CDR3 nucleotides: TGTGCCATCAGTGATAGAGCGGGCGGGGACGAGCAGTACTTC.

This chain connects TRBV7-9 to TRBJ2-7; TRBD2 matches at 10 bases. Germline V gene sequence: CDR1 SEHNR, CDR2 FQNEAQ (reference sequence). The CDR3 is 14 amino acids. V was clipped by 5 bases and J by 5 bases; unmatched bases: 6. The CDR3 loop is CASSPGSGRHEQYF. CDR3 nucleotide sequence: TGTGCCAGCAGCCCCGGTAGCGGGAGGCACGAGCAGTACTTC.

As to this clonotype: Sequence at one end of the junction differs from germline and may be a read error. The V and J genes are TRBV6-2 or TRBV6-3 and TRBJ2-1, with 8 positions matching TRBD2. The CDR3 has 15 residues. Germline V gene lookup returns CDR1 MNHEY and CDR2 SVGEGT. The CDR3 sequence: CASIYRGGSYNEQFF. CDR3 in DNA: TGTGCCAGCATTTACCGGGGGGGCTCCTACAATGAGCAGTTCTTC.

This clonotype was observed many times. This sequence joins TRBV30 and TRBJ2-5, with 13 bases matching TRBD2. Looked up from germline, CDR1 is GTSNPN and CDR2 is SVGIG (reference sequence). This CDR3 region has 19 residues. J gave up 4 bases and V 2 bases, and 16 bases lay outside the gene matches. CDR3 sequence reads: CAWSPPGAPGLAGRETQYF. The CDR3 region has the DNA TGTGCCTGGAGTCCCCCCGGAGCTCCGGGACTAGCGGGAAGAGAGACCCAGTACTTC.

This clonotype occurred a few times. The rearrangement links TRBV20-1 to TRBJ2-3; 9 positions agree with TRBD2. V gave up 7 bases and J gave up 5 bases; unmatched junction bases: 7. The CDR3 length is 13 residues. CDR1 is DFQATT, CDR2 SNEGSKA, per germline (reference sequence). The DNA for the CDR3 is TGCAGTGGCATAGCGGGAGAAGTAGATACGCAGTATTTT. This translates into CSGIAGEVDTQYF.

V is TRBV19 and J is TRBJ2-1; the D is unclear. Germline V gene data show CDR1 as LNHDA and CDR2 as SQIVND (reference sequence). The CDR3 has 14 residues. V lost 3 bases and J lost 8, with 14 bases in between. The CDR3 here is CASSISFRAHEQFF. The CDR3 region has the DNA TGTGCCAGTAGTATTTCGTTTAGGGCCCATGAGCAGTTCTTC.

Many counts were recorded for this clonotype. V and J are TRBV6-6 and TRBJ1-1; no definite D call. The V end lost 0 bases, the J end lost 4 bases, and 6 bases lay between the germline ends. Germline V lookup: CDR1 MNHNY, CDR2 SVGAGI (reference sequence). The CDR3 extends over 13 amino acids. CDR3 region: CASSYSAGTEAFF. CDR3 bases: TGTGCCAGCAGTTACTCAGCGGGCACTGAAGCTTTCTTT.

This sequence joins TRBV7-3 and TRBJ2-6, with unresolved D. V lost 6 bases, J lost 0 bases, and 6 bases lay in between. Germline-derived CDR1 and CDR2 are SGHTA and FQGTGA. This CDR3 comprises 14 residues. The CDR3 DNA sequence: TGTGCCAGCAGAATGGGCTCTGGGGCCAACGTCCTGACTTTC. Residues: CASRMGSGANVLTF.

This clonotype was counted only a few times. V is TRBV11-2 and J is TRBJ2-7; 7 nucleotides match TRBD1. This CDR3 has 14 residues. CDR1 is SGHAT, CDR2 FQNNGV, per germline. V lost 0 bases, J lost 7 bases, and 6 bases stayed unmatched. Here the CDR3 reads CASSLETGIGEQYF. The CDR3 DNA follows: TGTGCCAGCAGCTTAGAGACAGGGATTGGGGAGCAGTACTTC.

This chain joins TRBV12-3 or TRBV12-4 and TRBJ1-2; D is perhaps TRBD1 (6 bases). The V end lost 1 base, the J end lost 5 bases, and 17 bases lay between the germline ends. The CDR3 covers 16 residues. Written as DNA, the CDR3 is TGTGCCAGCAGTTTAGACCCTCAGACAGGCGGATATGGCTACACCTTC. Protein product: CASSLDPQTGGYGYTF.